The 8 T cell receptor beta chains below come from one sample, sequenced in a study of T cell responses to AZD1222 COVID-19 vaccine. Assay used: immunoSEQ multiplex PCR; TCRdb lists only in-frame clones, some missing. Found here are about 97,000 clones, 70% to 90% of them singletons; the top ten hold approximately 1.5%. Here the sequenced sample was peripheral blood, taken on day 0 of AZD1222 vaccination. The receptors shown here come from an adult in good health.

This chain links TRBV5-1 with TRBJ2-2; TRBD1 aligns across 10 bases. The J segment lost 2 bases and the V segment lost 5 bases, leaving 3 bases of the junction unmatched. Germline lookup yields CDR1 SGHRS and CDR2 YFSETQ. CDR3 length equals 15 residues. The CDR3 is CASRATGGNTGELFF. The CDR3, as DNA: TGCGCCAGCAGAGCGACAGGGGGCAACACCGGGGAGCTGTTTTTT. Supplemented by reference TRBV5-1 and TRBJ2-2, the full variable domain reads KAGVTQTPRYLIKTRGQQVTLSCSPISGHRSVSWYQQTPGQGLQFLFEYFSETQRNKGNFPGRFSGRQFSNSRSEMNVSTLELGDSALYLCASRATGGNTGELFFGEGSRLTVL.

The chain couples TRBV19 to TRBJ1-2; 12 bases match TRBD1. Germline V gene sequence: CDR1 LNHDA, CDR2 SQIVND (reference sequence). V shed 7 bases and J 0 bases; nucleotides not matched to a gene: 12. The CDR3 runs to 18 residues. CDR3 region: CASNLYPGQGAANYGYTF. In nucleotides, the CDR3 is TGTGCCAGTAACCTCTACCCGGGACAGGGGGCCGCTAACTATGGCTACACCTTC.

The gene calls are TRBV19 and TRBJ2-3; TRBD1 is a possible D gene (6 bases). Germline loops: CDR1 LNHDA, CDR2 SQIVND (reference sequence). Trimming took off 3 bases at V and 3 bases at J, with 13 bases between the two ends. The CDR3 covers 15 residues. CDR3 residues: CASSITQGRTDTQYF. CDR3 bases: TGTGCCAGTAGTATTACCCAGGGGCGGACAGATACGCAGTATTTT.

The J gene is TRBJ2-1, the V gene TRBV9; 16 bases line up with TRBD2. This CDR3 region has 18 residues. Germline CDR1 and CDR2: SGDLS and YYNGEE. V dropped 0 bases and J dropped 4; count of bases not matched to a gene: 4. For the CDR3, the DNA is TGTGCCAGCAGCGTAGAGGGACTAGCGGGAGGGCCTTACAATGAGCAGTTCTTC. Residues: CASSVEGLAGGPYNEQFF.

The J gene is TRBJ1-2, the V gene TRBV5-1; the D gene is possibly TRBD1 (5 bases). The CDR3 is 14 amino acids. Trimming left V 3 bases short and J 3 bases short, with 12 bases between. Germline V lookup: CDR1 SGHRS, CDR2 YFSETQ. CDR3 amino acids: CASSWASGDYGYTF. The DNA for the CDR3 is TGCGCCAGCAGCTGGGCCTCGGGGGACTATGGCTACACCTTC.

The chain carries TRBV11-2 and TRBJ1-1; unclear D gene. CDR1 SGHAT and CDR2 FQNNGV come from the germline V gene. V was clipped by 2 bases and J by 4 bases, with 5 bases between them. The CDR3 runs 12 residues. As DNA, the CDR3 is TGTGCCAGCAGCTTAACGGGCACTGAAGCTTTCTTT. Translating gives CASSLTGTEAFF.

This chain uses TRBV10-3 with TRBJ2-7; D unclear. The V end was cut by 3 bases, the J end by 0 bases, with 3 bases between. CDR3 length equals 12 residues. From germline, CDR1 is ENHRY and CDR2 SYGVKD. CDR3 sequence (DNA): TGTGCCATCAGTGACAGCTCCTACGAGCAGTACTTC. Translating it yields CAISDSSYEQYF.

This sequence joins TRBV6-5 and TRBJ2-5; 8 bases map to TRBD2. CDR3 length: 13 residues. The germline V gene encodes CDR1 MNHEY and CDR2 SVGAGI. V was pared by 6 bases and J by 5 bases, with 5 bases of the junction left unmatched. The CDR3 region is CASSRGGEETQYF. CDR3 in DNA: TGTGCCAGCAGCCGGGGGGGAGAGGAGACCCAGTACTTC.